These T cell receptor beta chains were read from a single sample in a study of shared clonotypes between healthy human individuals. TCRdb's copy holds only in-frame clones and misses some; the assay was immunoSEQ multiplex PCR. The sample lists about 480,000 clones, about 79% seen once, with around an eighth in the top ten. The sequencing input was PBMCs. Receptor source: a woman aged 40 to 50 in good health. Some clones in this sample may be carry-over from other donors' samples. CDR3s include the opening cysteine and the closing phenylalanine or tryptophan. Fields, in order: V gene, D gene, clone size, J gene, CDR3 protein, CDR3 DNA. The D gene is left open where the match is weak. Where a row states a size, it is once, few, many or the class of an expanded clone; other rows omit it.

TRBV29-1	TRBD2	-	TRBJ2-5	CSVEGPGLAGVYQETQYF	TGCAGCGTTGAAGGGCCGGGACTAGCGGGGGTGTACCAAGAGACCCAGTACTTC
TRBV7-9	TRBD2	few	TRBJ2-2	CASNYLAGEATGELFF	TGTGCCAGCAACTATCTGGCGGGGGAAGCCACCGGGGAGCTGTTTTTT
TRBV9	TRBD2	-	TRBJ2-1	CASSVGLAGGWDEQFF	TGTGCCAGCAGCGTAGGCCTAGCGGGGGGCTGGGATGAGCAGTTCTTC
TRBV9	-	-	TRBJ2-7	CASSVGPSGRNSYEQYF	TGTGCCAGCAGCGTAGGACCTTCAGGTAGAAACTCCTACGAGCAGTACTTC
TRBV5-1	-	-	TRBJ2-5	CASSLEGLIETQYF	TGCGCCAGCAGCTTGGAGGGGCTCATTGAGACCCAGTACTTC
TRBV29-1	-	-	TRBJ1-1	CSVARGAGRNTEAFF	TGCAGCGTGGCCCGTGGGGCAGGAAGGAACACTGAAGCTTTCTTT
TRBV5-1	TRBD1	-	TRBJ2-3	CASRSGTGASDTQYF	TGCGCCAGCAGATCCGGGACAGGGGCATCCGATACGCAGTATTTT
TRBV6-1	-	few	TRBJ2-7	CASSEHWESSYEQYF	TGTGCCAGCAGTGAACATTGGGAGTCTTCCTACGAGCAGTACTTC
TRBV5-6	-	few	TRBJ1-2	CASGVQGVPGYTF	TGTGCCAGCGGAGTCCAGGGAGTCCCCGGCTACACCTTC
TRBV4-1	TRBD2	-	TRBJ2-5	CASSQGRLAGADEQYF	TGCGCCAGCAGCCAAGGCAGACTAGCGGGAGCGGATGAGCAGTACTTC
TRBV2	-	-	TRBJ2-2	CASSGTGTWIYGADTGELFF	TGTGCCAGCAGTGGGACGGGCACTTGGATTTACGGAGCGGACACCGGGGAGCTGTTTTTT
TRBV30	TRBD2	-	TRBJ2-1	CAWTGLAGGWDEQFF	TGTGCCTGGACGGGACTAGCGGGAGGTTGGGATGAGCAGTTCTTC
TRBV25-1	-	-	TRBJ2-6	CASSEDNTGANVLTF	TGTGCCAGCAGTGAAGACAATACTGGGGCCAACGTCCTGACTTTC
TRBV18	-	-	TRBJ2-7	CASSPNGPYEQYF	TGTGCCAGCTCACCCAACGGCCCCTACGAGCAGTACTTC
TRBV28	-	-	TRBJ1-5	CASSLETVGKQPQHF	TGTGCCAGCAGTTTAGAAACTGTGGGGAAGCAGCCCCAGCATTTT
TRBV28	-	-	TRBJ2-5	CASSRGQQETQYF	TGTGCCAGCAGCCGAGGACAGCAAGAGACCCAGTACTTC
TRBV27	-	-	TRBJ1-2	CASSLAAGFGGYTF	TGTGCCAGCAGTTTAGCCGCAGGGTTCGGTGGCTACACCTTC
TRBV7-2	-	-	TRBJ2-5	CASSQDGALRGGQETQYF	TGTGCCAGCAGCCAAGATGGGGCCCTCAGGGGCGGCCAAGAGACCCAGTACTTC
TRBV5-1	-	-	TRBJ2-6	CASQTGTGANVLTF	TGCGCCAGCCAGACTGGGACTGGGGCCAACGTCCTGACTTTC
TRBV28	TRBD1	-	TRBJ1-2	CASSSYGQGTYGYTF	TGTGCCAGCAGTTCATACGGACAGGGGACCTATGGCTACACCTTC
TRBV7-8	-	-	TRBJ2-7	CASSSDGLGSYEQYF	TGTGCCAGCAGCTCCGACGGGTTAGGGTCCTACGAGCAGTACTTC
TRBV15	-	-	TRBJ1-3	CATSRDRAGNTIYF	TGTGCCACCAGCAGAGACCGGGCTGGAAACACCATATATTTT
TRBV19	TRBD1	-	TRBJ1-4	CASSARQGGGEKLFF	TGTGCCAGTAGTGCTCGACAGGGGGGAGGTGAAAAACTGTTTTTT
TRBV28	-	once	TRBJ2-1	CASSWGPKYNEQFF	TGTGCCAGCAGTTGGGGACCCAAATACAATGAGCAGTTCTTC
TRBV7-9	-	once	TRBJ2-3	CASSTRQVDTQYF	TGTGCCAGCAGCACCAGGCAGGTAGATACGCAGTATTTT
TRBV18	TRBD1	-	TRBJ2-7	CASSPDRAAYEQYF	TGTGCCAGCTCACCTGACAGGGCGGCGTACGAGCAGTACTTC
TRBV4-3	-	-	TRBJ1-1	CASSRAITYTEAFF	TGCGCCAGCAGCCGGGCTATAACTTACACTGAAGCTTTCTTT
TRBV11-2	TRBD2	-	TRBJ2-7	CASGSRSGSSYEQYF	TGTGCCAGCGGGAGTCGGAGCGGGAGCTCCTACGAGCAGTACTTC
TRBV19	-	-	TRBJ1-4	CASTTDHVQAATNEKLFF	TGTGCCAGTACCACTGACCACGTCCAGGCGGCAACTAATGAAAAACTGTTTTTT
TRBV6-5	TRBD2	-	TRBJ2-7	CASRSGRGYEQYF	TGTGCCAGCAGGTCAGGGCGGGGGTACGAGCAGTACTTC
TRBV28	TRBD2	-	TRBJ2-7	CAIRSTTSGRGIFYEQYF	TGTGCCATCCGGTCCACTACTAGCGGGAGGGGCATCTTCTACGAGCAGTACTTC
TRBV7-2	-	-	TRBJ2-1	CASTPPGHRNEQFF	TGTGCCAGCACCCCCCCGGGACACCGCAATGAGCAGTTCTTC
TRBV18	-	-	TRBJ2-1	CASSAISQLEQFF	TGTGCCAGCTCAGCCATTAGTCAGCTCGAGCAGTTCTTC
TRBV6-4	TRBD2	-	TRBJ2-3	CASSLTSGSSDTQYF	TGTGCCAGCAGTCTGACTAGCGGGAGCTCAGATACGCAGTATTTT
TRBV30	TRBD2	-	TRBJ2-3	CAWSVGRERTQYF	TGTGCCTGGAGTGTAGGGCGGGAGCGTACGCAGTATTTT
TRBV7-3	-	-	TRBJ2-6	CASSSILSGANVLTF	TGTGCCAGCAGCTCGATCCTCTCTGGGGCCAACGTCCTGACTTTC
TRBV5-4	TRBD2	-	TRBJ2-2	CASTLAGGTGELFF	TGTGCCAGCACCCTAGCGGGGGGGACCGGGGAGCTGTTTTTT
TRBV9	-	-	TRBJ2-1	CASSVEGGEQFF	TGTGCCAGCAGCGTAGAAGGCGGGGAGCAGTTCTTC
TRBV19	TRBD1	-	TRBJ1-2	CASSALTRQGRTYGYTF	TGTGCCAGTAGTGCCTTAACTCGACAGGGCCGCACCTATGGCTACACCTTC
TRBV4-2	-	-	TRBJ2-7	CASSQINRGARPPGTYEQYF	TGTGCCAGCAGCCAAATCAATAGGGGGGCGCGGCCACCCGGGACCTACGAGCAGTACTTC
TRBV28	-	-	TRBJ1-5	CASVRGELGRNQPQHF	TGTGCCAGCGTGCGGGGAGAGCTGGGGCGAAATCAGCCCCAGCATTTT
TRBV28	-	-	TRBJ2-2	CASSLPVGPYTGELFF	TGTGCCAGCAGCCTTCCCGTAGGCCCTTACACCGGGGAGCTGTTTTTT
TRBV11-2	-	-	TRBJ2-5	CASSPGSGETQYF	TGTGCCAGCAGCCCCGGGAGTGGGGAGACCCAGTACTTC